Below are 18 T cell receptor beta chains sequenced from a single sample in a study of shared clonotypes between healthy human individuals. Profiling relied on immunoSEQ multiplex PCR, and the TCRdb table lists in-frame clones only, not all of them. The sample lists some 2.1 million clones; 85% to 95% were seen once. The sequenced sample consisted of naive CD4+ T cells sorted from blood. This sample's subset: CD45RA+ positively selected. All receptors derive from a man between 18 and 35 years old in good health.

The V call is TRBV5-1, the J call TRBJ1-6; D unclear. This CDR3 is built from 15 residues. Trimming removed 0 bases at V and 9 bases at J, with 13 bases between. Germline V lookup: CDR1 SGHRS, CDR2 YFSETQ. CDR3 nucleotides: TGCGCCAGCAGCTTGGCCTTAGGGATTGGTTCACCCCTCCACTTT. Its translation: CASSLALGIGSPLHF.

V is TRBV1 and J is TRBJ2-7. TRBV1 counts as a pseudogene. This CDR3 region has 15 residues. The CDR3 here is CTSSQVLRETYEQYF. CDR3 bases: TGCACCAGCAGCCAAGTTCTCAGGGAGACCTACGAGCAGTACTTC.

This chain uses TRBV6-1 with TRBJ2-1, with D maybe TRBD2 (5 bases). The V gene's germline CDR1 is MNHNS and CDR2 SASEGT. The length of the CDR3 is 14 residues. Trimming removed 5 bases at V and 4 bases at J, with 12 bases between. Written as DNA, the CDR3 is TGTGCCAGCAGTAGTAGCGACTCGTACAATGAGCAGTTCTTC. It is translated as CASSSSDSYNEQFF.

The chain uses TRBV19 and TRBJ1-4, with D tentatively TRBD1 (5 bases). This CDR3 is built from 15 residues. The germline V gene has CDR1 LNHDA and CDR2 SQIVND (reference sequence). Between the trimmed V and J ends, which lost 2 bases and 7 bases, there was a span of 14 bases. The CDR3 nucleotides are TGTGCCAGTAGTATACAGGGTATCAAGGCTGAAAAACTGTTTTTT. Its translation: CASSIQGIKAEKLFF. The entire variable domain, with the rest obtained from reference TRBV19 and TRBJ1-4, is as follows: DGGITQSPKYLFRKEGQNVTLSCEQNLNHDAMYWYRQDPGQGLRLIYYSQIVNDFQKGDIAEGYSVSREKKESFPLTVTSAQKNPTAFYLCASSIQGIKAEKLFFGSGTQLSVL.

The genes are TRBV2 and TRBJ2-7, with TRBD1 matching 9 bases. V shed 7 bases and J 2 bases; nucleotides not matched to a gene: 3. Germline CDR1 and CDR2: SNHLY and FYNNEI. The CDR3 is 13 residues long. The CDR3 nucleotides read TGTGCCAGCAAGAGGACAGGGGCCTACGAGCAGTACTTC. It codes for CASKRTGAYEQYF.

The chain uses TRBV5-6 and TRBJ2-5, with TRBD1 identical over 7 bases. Trimming at V came to 4 bases and at J to 2 bases, leaving 8 bases not matched to a gene. This CDR3 contains 15 residues. The germline V gene has CDR1 SGHDT and CDR2 YYEEEE. DNA of the CDR3: TGTGCCAGCAGCCCAACAGGGGCGCCTCAAGAGACCCAGTACTTC. It encodes CASSPTGAPQETQYF.

The rearrangement joins TRBV7-2 to TRBJ2-3; D is unclear. The CDR3 length is 13 residues. V lost 5 bases and J 1 base, leaving 7 bases between the germline ends. Germline CDR1 is SGHTA and CDR2 is FQGNSA. CDR3 coding DNA: TGTGCCAGCAGCCCAACAGGCACAGATACGCAGTATTTT. It translates to CASSPTGTDTQYF.

V gene TRBV6-1 combines with J gene TRBJ2-3, with 7 nucleotides matching TRBD2. In germline, CDR1 is MNHNS, CDR2 SASEGT. The CDR3 runs to 15 residues. With V trimmed by 8 bases and J by 6 bases, 14 bases remained unmatched. The CDR3 bases are TGTGCCAGCTACCCACGGGGAGGGAAGTACGATACGCAGTATTTT. Residues: CASYPRGGKYDTQYF.

V is TRBV19 and J is TRBJ2-3; 8 positions agree with TRBD2. The V gene end was trimmed by 5 bases and the J gene end by 3 bases; junction bases not matched to a gene: 13. This CDR3 comprises 17 residues. Germline CDR1 is LNHDA and CDR2 is SQIVND (reference sequence). The CDR3 coding sequence is TGTGCCAGTAGTCTATTAGCGGGAAGGGGTCGGACAGATACGCAGTATTTT. Translation: CASSLLAGRGRTDTQYF.

The V gene is TRBV13, the J gene TRBJ2-3; tentative D call: TRBD1 (6 bases). V was shortened by 0 bases and J by 2 bases, with 9 bases between the two germline ends. CDR1 and CDR2 (germline): PRHDT, FYEKMQ (reference sequence). The CDR3 length is 15 residues. The CDR3 spells CASSLGGHPTDTQYF. DNA of the CDR3: TGTGCCAGCAGCTTAGGGGGACACCCCACAGATACGCAGTATTTT.

J is TRBJ2-1 and V is TRBV27; 7 positions match TRBD2. The ends lost 11 bases at V and 6 bases at J; junction bases unmatched: 13. The CDR3 is 14 amino acids. From germline, CDR1 is MNHEY and CDR2 SMNVEV (reference sequence). DNA for the CDR3: TGTGCCGCCCGCGGGAGACGATCCCCCAATGAGCAGTTCTTC. Translating it yields CAARGRRSPNEQFF.

The chain combines TRBV5-1 with TRBJ2-7, with 15 bases lining up with TRBD2. The germline V gene encodes CDR1 SGHRS and CDR2 YFSETQ. The CDR3 is made up of 15 amino acids. The junction had 4 bases not matched to a gene; V was cut back by 3 bases and J by 6 bases. As DNA, the CDR3 is TGCGCCAGCAGCTGGGGACTAGCGGGAGGAGTCGAGCAGTACTTC. This encodes CASSWGLAGGVEQYF.

The chain links TRBV28 to TRBJ1-2; D remains ambiguous. The germline V gene encodes CDR1 MDHEN and CDR2 SYDVKM. The CDR3 spans 14 residues. Trimming removed 2 bases from V and 8 bases from J, with 15 bases in between. This chain's CDR3 is CASSLRPREMGYTF. DNA of the CDR3: TGTGCCAGCAGTTTACGGCCCCGCGAAATGGGCTACACCTTC.

The rearrangement joins TRBV15 to TRBJ2-7, with TRBD1 matching over 10 bases. V trimming: 4 bases; J trimming: 6 bases; junction bases outside the gene matches: 6. This CDR3 region has 14 residues. Per germline, CDR1 LNHNV and CDR2 YYDKDF (reference sequence). Here the CDR3 reads CATSTDRGPFEQYF. The CDR3 bases are TGTGCCACCAGCACAGACAGGGGGCCCTTCGAGCAGTACTTC.

For the CDR3, the DNA is TGCGCCAGCAGCTTGGAAGGGGTGCCGAACTATGGCTACACCTTC. It specifies CASSLEGVPNYGYTF. The chain joins TRBV5-1 to TRBJ1-2, with a weak D call TRBD1 (5 bases). CDR3 size: 15 residues. The V gene lost 0 bases and the J gene lost 2 bases, with 11 bases spanning the gap. From germline, CDR1 is SGHRS and CDR2 YFSETQ.

This chain joins TRBV7-2 and TRBJ1-5; maybe TRBD1 (5 bases). CDR1 is SGHTA, CDR2 FQGNSA, per germline. This CDR3 spans 15 amino acids. The V end lost 5 bases, the J end lost 5 bases, and 16 bases lay between the germline ends. This CDR3 reads CASSGPPGRDQPQHF. CDR3 coding DNA: TGTGCCAGCAGCGGTCCACCAGGGCGAGATCAGCCCCAGCATTTT.

The chain carries TRBV10-3 and TRBJ2-1; a possible D gene is TRBD2 (5 bases). This CDR3 contains 15 residues. CDR1 is ENHRY and CDR2 is SYGVKD in the germline V gene. The ends were cut back, 11 bases at V and 7 bases at J, with 24 bases in the middle. Here the CDR3 DNA reads TGTGCCGCTGGGTCGGCGGGCAAGGCTTGGAATGAGCAGTTCTTC. Translation gives CAAGSAGKAWNEQFF.

The V gene is TRBV7-6, the J gene TRBJ1-2; D perhaps matches TRBD1 (6 bases). V was shortened by 0 bases and J by 7 bases, with 9 bases between the two germline ends. The CDR3 is 13 amino acids. The germline V gene has CDR1 SGHVS and CDR2 FNYEAQ. The CDR3 here is CASSLAGAGGYTF. DNA of the CDR3: TGTGCCAGCAGCTTAGCGGGGGCGGGTGGCTACACCTTC.